This T cell receptor (beta chain) was recovered during a study of identical twins. The CDR3 extends over 15 amino acids. Germline CDR1 reads SGDLS; CDR2 reads YYNGEE. After removal of 0 bases from V and 7 bases from J, the junction contained 4 bases not matched to a gene. It was template switching that added a universal primer site, and there were unique molecular identifiers on the cDNA. Using its own MiXCR run on the 5' RACE reads, TCRdb lists one record per CDR3 protein. The sample carries some 250,000 distinct CDR3 sequences, about 6.7% recorded once. Study results and caveats: The study found that models underestimated out-of-frame TCR alpha sharing in monozygotic twins.

Healthy Caucasian individuals made up all the donors. This clonotype has a count of ten or more. The antigen remains undetermined. These data are also associated with another study on T cells expressing NK-cell markers. That paper states: Of CD8+ T cells, roughly 1.0-8% belonged to dominant NKG2C+ clonotypes in 5 to 7 donors.

The clonotype was recovered from a woman younger than 30 in good health. The chain has TRBV9 and TRBJ2-1; TRBD2 matches at 10 bases. Sequencing was carried out using CD8+ T cells sorted from blood. The CDR3 here is CASSVGTSGGNEQFF. As DNA, the CDR3 is TGTGCCAGCAGCGTAGGGACTAGCGGTGGGAATGAGCAGTTCTTC.